One T cell receptor beta chain is described in this entry. Its specificity is not known. The sample comes from a study of blood T cells in healthy people across ages. General observations from the study: The study regarded diversity estimates from one million T cells as underestimates.

The germline V and J ends were trimmed by 7 bases and 2 bases, with 19 bases remaining between them. This CDR3 is built from 15 residues. Germline lookup yields CDR1 SGHRS and CDR2 YFSETQ. Through a sample-barcoded 5' primer and a J-beta primer mix, a second PCR was run for roughly 7 to 11 cycles. The template-switch adaptor was a 5' adaptor with 12 random nucleotides. It tagged each cDNA molecule. TCRdb reprocessed the 5' RACE reads via MiXCR and lists one record per CDR3 protein. The sample includes about 900,000 distinct CDR3 sequences, about 48% of them seen just once. Sequencing was performed on blood. This TCR derives from a man aged 25 to 40 in good health. This chain uses TRBV5-1 with TRBJ2-7; D might be TRBD1 (6 bases). This CDR3 reads CASVHGGSNTYEQYF. DNA of the CDR3: TGCGCCAGCGTTCATGGGGGCTCCAACACCTACGAGCAGTACTTC.